This T cell receptor beta chain was sequenced in a study of CD8 T cells in ankylosing spondylitis. Study findings and constraints: Past studies reported some motif variants in reactive arthritis synovial fluid and blood.

It was by quantitative 5'-RACE with molecular barcodes that TCR beta libraries were made. Each CDR3 protein gets one entry after TCRdb re-called the 5' RACE reads with MiXCR. The data show hundreds of thousands of distinct CDR3 sequences, with 10% seen just once and around a fifth held by the top ten. This CDR3 spans 13 amino acids. The germline gives CDR1 SGHRS, CDR2 YFSETQ. Between the trimmed V and J ends, which lost 7 bases and 8 bases, there was a span of 18 bases. The sample holds many counts of this clonotype. What it binds is unknown. V is TRBV5-1 and J is TRBJ1-2; no definite D call. The material sequenced was blood, either unsorted or a sorted T cell fraction (not recorded which). This TCR came from a male donor with ankylosing spondylitis or in good health (not recorded which). The CDR3 DNA reads TGCGCCAGCGGTTTCGGGATTTCCGCAGGCTACACCTTC. Amino acid sequence: CASGFGISAGYTF.